The TCR beta chain described here comes from a study of OX40 agonist ivuxolimab in advanced cancers. Some background on the complete study: Ivuxolimab was an agonistic, fully human IgG2 monoclonal antibody directed against OX40 (CD134), a costimulatory receptor. Partial responses occurred in three dose-escalation patients: two with cutaneous melanoma and one with hepatocellular carcinoma. Prior anti-PD-1, anti-PD-L1 or anti-CTLA-4 therapy was permitted, and checkpoint inhibitors had been received by roughly 42% of dose-escalation patients. Peripheral TCRbeta sequencing was intended to test whether TCR sequence diversity was altered and clonal T-cell expansion was caused by ivuxolimab. In the dose-escalation cohort, roughly 80% of patients were male, and the mean age was approximately 60 years, with a range of roughly 20 to 85. Of the approximately 54 dose-escalation patients, hepatocellular carcinoma was present in roughly 19, melanoma in roughly 15, renal cell carcinoma in 9 and head and neck cancer in 9. Intravenous ivuxolimab was administered to patients every 2 weeks at six dose levels: 0.01, 0.1, 0.3, 1.5, 3 and 10 mg/kg. The paper describes the monotherapy dose-escalation part (N of about 50 patients) of the phase I trial of ivuxolimab. General findings and caveats noted by the study authors: After ivuxolimab, expanded clones were on average more numerous among CD8+ T cells than among CD4+ T cells. At doses from 0.1 to 3.0 mg/kg, clonal expansion was seen in both CD4+ and CD8+ blood T cells between baseline and week 6. Partial responders in the 0.1-3.0 mg/kg groups had among the lowest normalized peripheral clonal expansion, especially among CD8+ T cells. Antigen specificity was not determined for the clonally expanded peripheral T cells. Low levels of normalized T-cell clonal expansion were also seen in some nonresponding patients.

Patients with autoimmune disease history or receiving systemic immunosuppression were excluded from the trial. Peripheral blood for TCR sequencing was drawn from every dose cohort at baseline, at cycle 4 day 1 and at cycle 7 day 1. Samples came from an open-label, multicenter, first-in-human phase I dose-escalation trial of ivuxolimab. Adults with locally advanced or metastatic head and neck squamous cell, hepatocellular, melanoma or renal cell carcinoma were enrolled in the trial. Before TCR sequencing, CD4+ T cells and CD8+ T cells were sorted from peripheral blood as separate populations. For sequencing of the TCRbeta CDR3 region, genomic DNA was extracted from the sorted cells. The immunoSEQ Assay was used to sequence the TCRbeta CDR3 regions. In its TCRdb copy, this immuneACCESS table keeps in-frame sequences only and misses some clones. Where compared with another copy, unresolved V genes explain less than half of these, and the others have no known cause. The sample includes 75,000 to 100,000 clones, with more than 80% observed a single time. 4.5% to 6% of the sample lies in the top ten.

Remarks on this clone: Its antigen is not yet known. No per-base quality is available; no much larger clone lies one base away.

This specimen was CD4+ or CD8+ T cells sorted from blood, taken in a trial of the OX40 agonist ivuxolimab. The sequence was collected from an adult with an advanced solid tumor such as melanoma, head and neck, liver or kidney cancer.

The CDR3 amino acid sequence is: CASSPGGGSRAEAFF. The nucleotide sequence is TGCGCCAGCAGCCCGGGAGGGGGCTCTCGGGCTGAAGCTTTCTTT. Recombination connected TRBV4-3 to TRBJ1-1, with TRBD1 matching 7 junction bases. The CDR3, from cysteine to phenylalanine, totals 15 residues. Just the 45-base CDR3 DNA is kept, in frame starting at base 1. CDR1 LGHNA and CDR2 YSLEER are derived from the germline V gene. Relative to germline, V is missing 4 bases and J is missing 6 bases, with 11 bases of the junction outside any gene match.